These 9 T cell receptor beta chains were all obtained from the same sample, sequenced in a study of PD-L1 blockade in urothelial cancer. As to time point: pretreatment peripheral blood. Measured with immunoSEQ multiplex PCR; TCRdb has only the in-frame clones, and not every one. The data hold under 100,000 clones, with around 90% observed a single time. The source material was PBMCs, sampled around atezolizumab (anti-PD-L1) treatment. These TCRs come from a man in his 60s with urothelial cancer.

J is TRBJ1-2 and V is TRBV4-3, with 11 bases matching TRBD1. V dropped 0 bases and J dropped 6; count of bases not matched to a gene: 3. The germline V gene encodes CDR1 LGHNA and CDR2 YSLEER. This CDR3 is built from 15 residues. CDR3: CASSQDRDRGNGYTF. CDR3 DNA sequence: TGCGCCAGCAGCCAAGACCGGGACAGGGGGAATGGCTACACCTTC.

Here the CDR3 DNA reads TGTGCCAGCAGCCTCGGTTTGAGGTTATACGTAGGCTACACCTTC. This codes for CASSLGLRLYVGYTF. The V call is TRBV7-2, the J call TRBJ1-2; no definite D call. CDR3 length: 15 amino acids. Germline V lookup: CDR1 SGHTA, CDR2 FQGNSA. V was pared by 5 bases and J by 8 bases, with 21 bases between.

This chain uses TRBV7-3 with TRBJ1-1; D may be TRBD1 (5 bases). With 5 bases removed from V and 0 bases from J, the gap between germline ends came to 7 bases. Germline-derived CDR1 and CDR2 are SGHTA and FQGTGA. The CDR3 runs 13 residues. CDR3 region: CASSKGVNTEAFF. The CDR3 bases are TGTGCCAGCAGCAAAGGGGTGAACACTGAAGCTTTCTTT.

The chain recombines TRBV7-3 with TRBJ2-3, with TRBD1 matching 10 bases. V lost 6 bases, J lost 4 bases, and 7 bases stayed unmatched. CDR1 SGHTA and CDR2 FQGTGA come from the germline V gene. CDR3 length: 15 amino acids. CDR3 sequence: CASSRRTGGSDTQYF. CDR3 DNA: TGTGCCAGCAGTCGTCGGACAGGGGGATCAGATACGCAGTATTTT.

The chain joins TRBV6-5 to TRBJ2-1; weak D call: TRBD2 (5 bases). The CDR3 has 13 residues. V was shortened by 5 bases and J by 2 bases, with 7 bases between the two germline ends. The germline CDR1 and CDR2 sequences are MNHEY and SVGAGI. CDR3 sequence reads: CASSQRTYNEQFF. In DNA form, the CDR3 reads TGTGCCAGCAGTCAGCGGACCTACAATGAGCAGTTCTTC.

This chain links TRBV5-1 with TRBJ2-5, with 11 bases lining up with TRBD1. V gave up 0 bases and J gave up 0 bases; unmatched junction bases: 1. The CDR3 consists of 16 residues. Looked up from germline, CDR1 is SGHRS and CDR2 is YFSETQ. Written as DNA, the CDR3 is TGCGCCAGCAGCTTGGGGACAGGGGGCAACCAAGAGACCCAGTACTTC. Protein product: CASSLGTGGNQETQYF.

The chain recombines TRBV7-8 with TRBJ1-4; weak D call: TRBD1 (6 bases). CDR1 and CDR2 (germline): SGHVS, FQNEAQ. Trimming cost V 2 bases and J 7 bases, with 14 bases left between them. This CDR3 has 15 residues. CDR3 in amino acids: CASSLSIGGGEKLFF. The DNA of the CDR3 is TGTGCCAGCAGCTTAAGTATAGGGGGTGGTGAAAAACTGTTTTTT. The whole variable domain, remainder taken from reference TRBV7-8 and TRBJ1-4, is GAGVSQSPRYKVAKRGQDVALRCDPISGHVSLFWYQQALGQGPEFLTYFQNEAQLDKSGLPSDRFFAERPEGSVSTLKIQRTQQEDSAVYLCASSLSIGGGEKLFFGSGTQLSVL.

The chain links TRBV7-8 to TRBJ2-7; 12 bases match TRBD2. J lost 3 bases, V lost 3 bases, and 3 bases had no gene match. The CDR3 length is 15 residues. Germline V gene lookup returns CDR1 SGHVS and CDR2 FQNEAQ. CDR3 nucleotides: TGTGCCAGCAGCTTCCGGACTAGCGGGAACTACGAGCAGTACTTC. It specifies CASSFRTSGNYEQYF.

A single count supports this clone. This chain uses TRBV9 with TRBJ2-5, with a possible D match to TRBD2 (5 bases). V was pared by 0 bases and J by 2 bases, with 11 bases between. Germline assignment: CDR1 SGDLS and CDR2 YYNGEE. This CDR3 contains 15 residues. CDR3 sequence reads: CASSVAGTEQETQYF. CDR3 nucleotide sequence: TGTGCCAGCAGCGTAGCGGGAACCGAACAAGAGACCCAGTACTTC.